The 15 T cell receptor beta chains below all came from one sample that was sequenced in a study of blood T cell repertoires in COVID-19. Data came from immunoSEQ multiplex PCR; TCRdb stores just in-frame clones and leaves some out. The sample lists under 200,000 clones; approximately 81% were seen once. Sequencing was performed on PBMCs or T cells enriched from blood (not recorded which). Receptors were obtained from a man aged 60 to 75 who had recovered from COVID-19.

V usage is TRBV7-2 and J usage is TRBJ2-5; 9 bases agree with TRBD1. This CDR3 contains 15 residues. Looked up from germline, CDR1 is SGHTA and CDR2 is FQGNSA. Trimming took 1 base from V and 5 from J; bases not matched to a gene: 5. The CDR3 loop reads CASSLEQGAWETQYF. The CDR3 bases are TGTGCCAGCAGCTTAGAACAGGGGGCATGGGAGACCCAGTACTTC.

This sequence joins TRBV25-1 and TRBJ2-5; 7 bases line up with TRBD2. The germline V gene encodes CDR1 MGHDK and CDR2 SYGVNS. Trimming removed 2 bases from V and 1 base from J; junction bases left unmatched: 7. This CDR3 contains 16 residues. The CDR3 nucleotides are TGTGCCAGCAGTGAACGCGCCACGGGAGGCCAAGAGACCCAGTACTTC. Its protein is CASSERATGGQETQYF.

The chain is built from TRBV20-1 and TRBJ1-6, with 7 nucleotides matching TRBD1. CDR3 length: 14 amino acids. Germline lookup yields CDR1 DFQATT and CDR2 SNEGSKA (reference sequence). The J segment lost 7 bases and the V segment lost 3 bases, leaving 6 bases of the junction unmatched. CDR3 DNA sequence: TGCAGTGCTAGTCGACAGGGCAGAAATTCACCCCTCCACTTT. It translates to CSASRQGRNSPLHF.

The chain has TRBV24-1 and TRBJ1-1; a weak D match, TRBD1 (6 bases). Germline lookup yields CDR1 KGHDR and CDR2 SFDVKD. Trimming took 8 bases from V and 1 from J, leaving 10 bases between them. This CDR3 is built from 13 residues. The CDR3: CATNDRKNTEAFF. The CDR3 DNA follows: TGTGCCACCAACGACAGGAAGAACACTGAAGCTTTCTTT.

The genes are TRBV5-1 and TRBJ2-3, with 7 bases aligning to TRBD2. This CDR3 contains 15 residues. With V trimmed by 3 bases and J by 0 bases, 4 bases remained unmatched. From germline, CDR1 is SGHRS and CDR2 YFSETQ. The CDR3 reads CASSSGLRSTDTQYF. The CDR3 DNA reads as TGCGCCAGCAGCTCGGGACTACGCAGCACAGATACGCAGTATTTT. The variable domain in full, completed from reference TRBV5-1 and TRBJ2-3, reads KAGVTQTPRYLIKTRGQQVTLSCSPISGHRSVSWYQQTPGQGLQFLFEYFSETQRNKGNFPGRFSGRQFSNSRSEMNVSTLELGDSALYLCASSSGLRSTDTQYFGPGTRLTVL.

The sample holds a few counts of this clone. The chain has TRBV5-6 and TRBJ2-1; 10 nucleotides agree with TRBD1. Germline loops: CDR1 SGHDT, CDR2 YYEEEE. The CDR3 totals 16 residues. J lost 3 bases, V lost 0 bases, and 3 bases had no gene match. The CDR3 DNA reads TGTGCCAGCAGCTTGGACGGACAGGGGGACTACAATGAGCAGTTCTTC. The encoded protein is CASSLDGQGDYNEQFF.

The V gene is TRBV6-5, the J gene TRBJ1-2; 8 bases agree with TRBD1. The junction had 7 bases not matched to a gene; V was cut back by 5 bases and J by 8 bases. The CDR3 is made up of 13 amino acids. Germline CDR1 is MNHEY and CDR2 is SVGAGI. The CDR3 protein is CASSRTGGSGYTF. The CDR3 nucleotides are TGTGCCAGCAGTCGAACAGGGGGTAGCGGCTACACCTTC.

This chain links TRBV2 with TRBJ2-2; possibly TRBD1 for D (6 bases). This CDR3 has 12 residues. Trimming stripped 7 bases from V and 7 bases from J, with 10 bases between. CDR1 and CDR2 (germline): SNHLY, FYNNEI. CDR3 residues: CASNRAVGELFF. CDR3 bases: TGTGCCAGCAACAGGGCTGTCGGGGAGCTGTTTTTT.

This clone was observed once. This sequence joins TRBV14 and TRBJ1-2; weak D call: TRBD1 (5 bases). The V and J ends lost 1 base and 7 bases respectively, with 7 bases between them. The CDR3 is 12 amino acids. Germline V gives CDR1 SGHDN, CDR2 FVKESK. The CDR3 loop reads CASSQVGGGYTF. Written as DNA, the CDR3 is TGTGCCAGCAGCCAAGTCGGGGGTGGCTACACCTTC. Looking up the rest from reference TRBV14 and TRBJ1-2 gives the full variable domain: EAGVTQFPSHSVIEKGQTVTLRCDPISGHDNLYWYRRVMGKEIKFLLHFVKESKQDESGMPNNRFLAERTGGTYSTLKVQPAELEDSGVYFCASSQVGGGYTFGSGTRLTVV.

The V and J genes are TRBV30 and TRBJ2-3; TRBD2 aligns across 13 bases. CDR3 length: 17 residues. Trimming removed 2 bases from V and 6 bases from J; junction bases left unmatched: 11. The germline V gene encodes CDR1 GTSNPN and CDR2 SVGIG (reference sequence). CDR3: CAWSFPPGLAGSDTQYF. The CDR3 DNA follows: TGTGCCTGGAGTTTCCCCCCGGGACTAGCGGGGTCGGATACGCAGTATTTT. The complete variable domain, with remaining parts taken from reference TRBV30 and TRBJ2-3, reads SQTIHQWPATLVQPVGSPLSLECTVEGTSNPNLYWYRQAAGRGLQLLFYSVGIGQISSEVPQNLSASRPQDRQFILSSKKLLLSDSGFYLCAWSFPPGLAGSDTQYFGPGTRLTVL.

The chain employs TRBV21-1 and TRBJ1-1; TRBD1 reflects the table's D call only, with no check against the DNA. TRBV21-1 is noted as a pseudogene. The CDR3 extends over 19 amino acids. The CDR3 is CASSKARRQGSTMNTEAFF. The DNA for the CDR3 is TGTGCCAGCAGCAAAGCGCGTAGGCAGGGGAGCACCATGAACACTGAAGCTTTCTTT.

The chain links TRBV19 to TRBJ2-1, with D possibly matching TRBD2 (6 bases). With 10 bases removed from V and 6 bases from J, the gap between germline ends came to 16 bases. This CDR3 spans 13 amino acids. Germline V CDR1 and CDR2: LNHDA, SQIVND (reference sequence). CDR3 protein: CATRLDYANEQFF. The DNA for the CDR3 is TGTGCCACCAGACTAGACTACGCCAATGAGCAGTTCTTC.

V usage is TRBV5-3 and J usage is TRBJ2-7; D is possibly TRBD1 (6 bases). TRBV5-3 is an ORF, with its function uncertain. CDR3 length equals 15 residues. Trimming stripped 3 bases from V and 7 bases from J, with 20 bases between. CDR3 in amino acids: CARSYLRDTLWEQYF. As DNA, the CDR3 is TGTGCCAGAAGCTACCTCCGGGACACCCTTTGGGAGCAGTACTTC.

J is TRBJ1-5 and V is TRBV7-2; D not resolved. The CDR3 contains 14 residues. Trimming stripped 6 bases from V and 3 bases from J, with 12 bases between. Germline CDR1 reads SGHTA; CDR2 reads FQGNSA. CDR3 sequence: CASSRNGDNQPQHF. The CDR3 coding sequence is TGTGCCAGCAGTAGAAACGGGGACAATCAGCCCCAGCATTTT.

V is TRBV4-1 and J is TRBJ1-2; 8 positions match TRBD1. CDR1 and CDR2 (germline): MGHRA, YSYEKL. V was clipped by 1 base and J by 8 bases; unmatched bases: 6. The CDR3 extends over 14 amino acids. The CDR3 reads CASSQATGVGGYTF. CDR3 sequence (DNA): TGCGCCAGCAGCCAAGCGACAGGGGTTGGGGGCTACACCTTC.